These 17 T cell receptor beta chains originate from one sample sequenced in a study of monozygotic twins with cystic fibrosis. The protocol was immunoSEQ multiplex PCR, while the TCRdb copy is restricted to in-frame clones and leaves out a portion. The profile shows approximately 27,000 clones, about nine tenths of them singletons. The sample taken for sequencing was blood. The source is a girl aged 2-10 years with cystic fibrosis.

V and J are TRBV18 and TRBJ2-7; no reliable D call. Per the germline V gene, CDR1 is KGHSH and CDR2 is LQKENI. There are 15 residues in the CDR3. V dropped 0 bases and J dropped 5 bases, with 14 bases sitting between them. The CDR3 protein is CASSPPGPRPHEQYF. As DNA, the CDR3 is TGTGCCAGCTCACCACCGGGCCCGCGGCCCCACGAGCAGTACTTC. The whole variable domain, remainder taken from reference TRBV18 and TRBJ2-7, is NAGVMQNPRHLVRRRGQEARLRCSPMKGHSHVYWYRQLPEEGLKFMVYLQKENIIDESGMPKERFSAEFPKEGPSILRIQQVVRGDSAAYFCASSPPGPRPHEQYFGPGTRLTVT.

CDR3 amino acids: CASSQDRGNSNQPQHF. The CDR3 region has the DNA TGCGCCAGCAGCCAAGACAGGGGTAATAGCAATCAGCCCCAGCATTTT. The V and J genes are TRBV4-3 and TRBJ1-5, with a possible D match to TRBD1 (6 bases). V dropped 0 bases and J dropped 0 bases, with 9 bases sitting between them. Germline assignment: CDR1 LGHNA and CDR2 YSLEER. The CDR3 spans 16 residues.

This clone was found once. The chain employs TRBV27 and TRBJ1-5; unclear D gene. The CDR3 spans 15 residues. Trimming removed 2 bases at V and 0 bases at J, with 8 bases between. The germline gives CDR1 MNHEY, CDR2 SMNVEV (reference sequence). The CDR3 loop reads CASSLAPISNQPQHF. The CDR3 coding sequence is TGTGCCAGCAGTTTAGCCCCTATTAGCAATCAGCCCCAGCATTTT.

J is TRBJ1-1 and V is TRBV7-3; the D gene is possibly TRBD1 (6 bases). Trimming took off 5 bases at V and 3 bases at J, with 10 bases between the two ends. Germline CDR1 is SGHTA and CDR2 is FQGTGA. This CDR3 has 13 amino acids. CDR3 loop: CASSKDSYTEAFF. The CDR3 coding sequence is TGTGCCAGCAGCAAGGACAGCTACACTGAAGCTTTCTTT. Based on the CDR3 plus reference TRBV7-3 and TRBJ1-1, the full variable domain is GAGVSQTPSNKVTEKGKYVELRCDPISGHTALYWYRQSLGQGPEFLIYFQGTGAADDSGLPNDRFFAVRPEGSVSTLKIQRTERGDSAVYLCASSKDSYTEAFFGQGTRLTVV.

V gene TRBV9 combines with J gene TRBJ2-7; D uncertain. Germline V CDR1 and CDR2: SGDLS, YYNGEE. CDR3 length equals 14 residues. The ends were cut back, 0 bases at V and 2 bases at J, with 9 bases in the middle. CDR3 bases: TGTGCCAGCAGCGTAGGTGTCAAAGCCTACGAGCAGTACTTC. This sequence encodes CASSVGVKAYEQYF.

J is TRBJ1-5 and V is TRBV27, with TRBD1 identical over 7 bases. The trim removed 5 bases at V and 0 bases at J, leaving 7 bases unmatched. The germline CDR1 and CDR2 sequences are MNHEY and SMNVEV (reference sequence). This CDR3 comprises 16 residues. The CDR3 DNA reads TGTGCCAGCAGTAGACAGGGAATCTATAGCAATCAGCCCCAGCATTTT. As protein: CASSRQGIYSNQPQHF.

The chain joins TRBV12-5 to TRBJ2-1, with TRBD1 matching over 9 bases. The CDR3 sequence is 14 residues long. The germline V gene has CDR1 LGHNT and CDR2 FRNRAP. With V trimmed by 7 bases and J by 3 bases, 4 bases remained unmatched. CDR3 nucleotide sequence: TGTGCTAGTGCCCCGGGACAGGGCTACAATGAGCAGTTCTTC. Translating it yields CASAPGQGYNEQFF.

The DNA for the CDR3 is TGTGCCAGCAACAGGGATGAAAAACTGTTTTTT. This codes for CASNRDEKLFF. The chain carries TRBV6-1 and TRBJ1-4; the D gene is possibly TRBD1 (6 bases). Germline assignment: CDR1 MNHNS and CDR2 SASEGT. The CDR3 is 11 residues long. The ends were cut back, 7 bases at V and 6 bases at J, with 6 bases in the middle.

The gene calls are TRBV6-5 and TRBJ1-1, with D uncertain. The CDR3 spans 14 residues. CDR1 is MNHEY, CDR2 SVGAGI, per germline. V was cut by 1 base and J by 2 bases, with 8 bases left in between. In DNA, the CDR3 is TGTGCCAGCAGTTACTTCCCAGGAAACACTGAAGCTTTCTTT. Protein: CASSYFPGNTEAFF.

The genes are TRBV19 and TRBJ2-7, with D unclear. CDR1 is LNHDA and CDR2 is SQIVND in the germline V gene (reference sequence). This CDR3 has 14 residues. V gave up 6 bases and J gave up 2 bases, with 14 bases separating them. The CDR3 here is CASSAGFPAYEQYF. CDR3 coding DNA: TGTGCCAGTAGCGCCGGGTTTCCGGCCTACGAGCAGTACTTC.

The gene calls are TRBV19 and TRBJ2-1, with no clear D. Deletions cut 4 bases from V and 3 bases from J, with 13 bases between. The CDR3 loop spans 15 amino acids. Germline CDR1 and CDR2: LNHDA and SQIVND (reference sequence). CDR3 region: CASSTTPVNYNEQFF. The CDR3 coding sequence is TGTGCCAGTAGTACCACTCCGGTGAACTACAATGAGCAGTTCTTC. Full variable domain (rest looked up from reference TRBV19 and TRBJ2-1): DGGITQSPKYLFRKEGQNVTLSCEQNLNHDAMYWYRQDPGQGLRLIYYSQIVNDFQKGDIAEGYSVSREKKESFPLTVTSAQKNPTAFYLCASSTTPVNYNEQFFGPGTRLTVL.

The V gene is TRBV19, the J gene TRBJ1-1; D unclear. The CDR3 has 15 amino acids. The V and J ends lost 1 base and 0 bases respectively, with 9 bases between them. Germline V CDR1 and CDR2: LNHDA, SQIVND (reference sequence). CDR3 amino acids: CASSIAGRLNTEAFF. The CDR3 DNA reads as TGTGCCAGTAGTATAGCGGGGAGGTTGAACACTGAAGCTTTCTTT.

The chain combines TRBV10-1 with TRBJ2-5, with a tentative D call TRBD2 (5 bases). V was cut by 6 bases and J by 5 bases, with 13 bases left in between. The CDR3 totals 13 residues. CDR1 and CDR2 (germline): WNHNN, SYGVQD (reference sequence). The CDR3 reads CASRGGEAETQYF. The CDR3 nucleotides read TGCGCCAGCAGAGGAGGAGAGGCCGAGACCCAGTACTTC.

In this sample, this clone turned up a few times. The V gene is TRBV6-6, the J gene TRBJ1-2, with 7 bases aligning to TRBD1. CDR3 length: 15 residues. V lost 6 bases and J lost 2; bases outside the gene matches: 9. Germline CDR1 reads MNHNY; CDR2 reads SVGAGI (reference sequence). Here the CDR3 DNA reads TGTGCCAGCAGCGGATCCGGGACAGAAAACTATGGCTACACCTTC. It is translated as CASSGSGTENYGYTF.

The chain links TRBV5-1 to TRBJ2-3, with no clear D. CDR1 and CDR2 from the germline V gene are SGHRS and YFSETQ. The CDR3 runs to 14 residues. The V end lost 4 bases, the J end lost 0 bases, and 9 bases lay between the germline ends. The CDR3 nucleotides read TGCGCCAGCAGCCCCTCGTTGAGCACAGATACGCAGTATTTT. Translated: CASSPSLSTDTQYF. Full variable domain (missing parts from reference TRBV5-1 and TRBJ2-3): KAGVTQTPRYLIKTRGQQVTLSCSPISGHRSVSWYQQTPGQGLQFLFEYFSETQRNKGNFPGRFSGRQFSNSRSEMNVSTLELGDSALYLCASSPSLSTDTQYFGPGTRLTVL.

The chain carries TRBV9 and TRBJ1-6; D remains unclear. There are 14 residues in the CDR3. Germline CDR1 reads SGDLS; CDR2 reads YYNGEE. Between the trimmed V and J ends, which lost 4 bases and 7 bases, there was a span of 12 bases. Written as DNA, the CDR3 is TGTGCCAGCAGCCCTACTTCAATCAATTCACCCCTCCACTTT. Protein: CASSPTSINSPLHF.

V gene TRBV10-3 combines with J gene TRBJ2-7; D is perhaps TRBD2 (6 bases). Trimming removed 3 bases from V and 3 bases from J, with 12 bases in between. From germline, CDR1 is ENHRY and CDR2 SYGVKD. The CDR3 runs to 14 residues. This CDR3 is CAISELAGSYEQYF. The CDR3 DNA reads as TGTGCCATCAGTGAACTGGCGGGGAGCTACGAGCAGTACTTC.